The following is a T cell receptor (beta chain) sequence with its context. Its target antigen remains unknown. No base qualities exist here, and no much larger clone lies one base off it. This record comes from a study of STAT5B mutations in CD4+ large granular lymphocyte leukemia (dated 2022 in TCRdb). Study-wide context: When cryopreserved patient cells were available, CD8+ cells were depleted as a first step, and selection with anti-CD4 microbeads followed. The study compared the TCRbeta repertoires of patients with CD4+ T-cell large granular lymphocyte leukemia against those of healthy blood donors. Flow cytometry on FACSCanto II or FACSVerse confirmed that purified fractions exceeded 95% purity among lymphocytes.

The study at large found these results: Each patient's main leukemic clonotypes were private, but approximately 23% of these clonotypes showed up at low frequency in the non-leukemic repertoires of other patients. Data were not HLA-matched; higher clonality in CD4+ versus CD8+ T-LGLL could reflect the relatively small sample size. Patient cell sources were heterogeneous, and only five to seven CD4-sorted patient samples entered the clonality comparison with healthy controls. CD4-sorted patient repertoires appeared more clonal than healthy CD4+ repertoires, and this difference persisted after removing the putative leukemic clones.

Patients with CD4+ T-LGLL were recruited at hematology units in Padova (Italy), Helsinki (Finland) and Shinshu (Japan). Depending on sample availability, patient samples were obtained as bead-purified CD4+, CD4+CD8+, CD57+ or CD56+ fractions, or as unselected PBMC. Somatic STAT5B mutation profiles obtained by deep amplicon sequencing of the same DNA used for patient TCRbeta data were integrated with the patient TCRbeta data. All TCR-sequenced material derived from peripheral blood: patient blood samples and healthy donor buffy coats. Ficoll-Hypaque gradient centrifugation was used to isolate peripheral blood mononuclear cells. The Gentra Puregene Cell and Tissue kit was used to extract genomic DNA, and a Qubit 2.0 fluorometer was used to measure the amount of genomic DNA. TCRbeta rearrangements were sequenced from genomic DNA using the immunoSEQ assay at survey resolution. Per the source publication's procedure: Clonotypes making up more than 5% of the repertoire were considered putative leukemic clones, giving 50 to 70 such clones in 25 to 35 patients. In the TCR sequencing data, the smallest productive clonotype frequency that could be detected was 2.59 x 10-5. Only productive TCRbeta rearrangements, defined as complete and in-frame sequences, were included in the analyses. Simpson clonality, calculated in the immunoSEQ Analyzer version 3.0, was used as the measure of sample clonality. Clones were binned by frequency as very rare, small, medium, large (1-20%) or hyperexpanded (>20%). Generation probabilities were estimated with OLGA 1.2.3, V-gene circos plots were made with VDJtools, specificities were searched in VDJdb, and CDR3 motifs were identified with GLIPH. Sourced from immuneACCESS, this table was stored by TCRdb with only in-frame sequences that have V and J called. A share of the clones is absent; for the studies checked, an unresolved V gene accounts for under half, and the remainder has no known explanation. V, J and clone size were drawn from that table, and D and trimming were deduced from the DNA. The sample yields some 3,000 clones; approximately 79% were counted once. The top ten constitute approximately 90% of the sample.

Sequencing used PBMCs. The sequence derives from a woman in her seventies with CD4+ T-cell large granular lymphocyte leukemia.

The nucleotide sequence is TGTGCCAGTAGTAGCCGGTGGCTGGACACAGATACGCAGTATTTT. It specifies CASSSRWLDTDTQYF. The sequence is built from TRBV19 and TRBJ2-3, with an unclear D gene assignment. Between the V and J ends, shortened by 4 bases and 2 bases respectively, the junction contains 13 bases. Based on the germline V gene (reference sequence), the CDR1 and CDR2 sequences are LNHDA and SQIVND. The CDR3, from cysteine to phenylalanine, totals 15 residues. This entry keeps only the CDR3 DNA: 45 bases, framed from base 1.